The 21 T cell receptor beta chains given below trace back to one sample, sequenced in a study of T cells in Graves' hyperthyroidism and ophthalmopathy. TCR beta CDR3 sequences were amplified from RNA transcripts. HTBI primers were used for first-round RT-PCR of the TCR CDR3. One entry per CDR3 protein results from TCRdb running MiXCR on the multiplex PCR reads. The table includes more than 40,000 distinct CDR3 sequences, around 48% detected once. Sequencing was carried out using peripheral blood or thyroid tissue (not recorded which). The source of these receptors is a woman aged 50 to 60 with Graves' hyperthyroidism.

This clonotype was seen at least ten times. The chain recombines TRBV28 with TRBJ1-4; TRBD1 agrees at 7 bases. V was clipped by 8 bases and J by 6 bases; unmatched bases: 3. CDR3 length: 12 residues. The germline V gene encodes CDR1 MDHEN and CDR2 SYDVKM. The CDR3 reads CASVGTDEKLFF. CDR3 nucleotides: TGTGCCAGCGTGGGGACAGATGAAAAACTGTTTTTT.

V gene TRBV29-1 combines with J gene TRBJ2-1; TRBD2 aligns across 7 bases. The V segment lost 5 bases and the J segment 6 bases; nucleotides outside the gene matches: 10. Per germline, CDR1 SQVTM and CDR2 ANQGSEA. The CDR3 is 14 residues long. CDR3 nucleotides: TGCAGCGTTTTGTGGGGGGGATGGTTCAATGAGCAGTTCTTC. Protein product: CSVLWGGWFNEQFF.

This clonotype was seen a handful of times. The CDR3 sequence: CSVAPVPYEQYF. The CDR3 region has the DNA TGCAGCGTTGCACCGGTCCCCTACGAGCAGTACTTC. The V and J genes are TRBV29-1 and TRBJ2-7; no firm D call. The CDR3 runs to 12 residues. Germline V CDR1 and CDR2: SQVTM, ANQGSEA. The ends were cut back, 4 bases at V and 2 bases at J, with 9 bases in the middle.

This clonotype was detected many times. This chain uses TRBV7-9 with TRBJ1-1; unclear D gene. CDR3 length: 12 residues. Trimming stripped 3 bases from V and 1 base from J, with 3 bases between. Per germline, CDR1 SEHNR and CDR2 FQNEAQ (reference sequence). The CDR3 DNA is TGTGCCAGCAGCTTCGCGAACACTGAAGCTTTCTTT. Encoded protein: CASSFANTEAFF.

CDR3 residues: CASSTTSGRYNSPLHF. CDR3 bases: TGTGCCAGTAGTACGACCTCGGGACGGTATAATTCACCCCTCCACTTT. The V and J genes are TRBV19 and TRBJ1-6, with D possibly TRBD1 on 5 matching bases. From germline, CDR1 is LNHDA and CDR2 SQIVND (reference sequence). CDR3 length: 16 amino acids. Trimming took 4 bases from V and 4 from J, leaving 14 bases between them. The complete variable domain, with remaining parts taken from reference TRBV19 and TRBJ1-6, reads DGGITQSPKYLFRKEGQNVTLSCEQNLNHDAMYWYRQDPGQGLRLIYYSQIVNDFQKGDIAEGYSVSREKKESFPLTVTSAQKNPTAFYLCASSTTSGRYNSPLHFGNGTRLTVT.

The chain has TRBV5-1 and TRBJ1-2, with TRBD1 identical over 7 bases. CDR1 is SGHRS, CDR2 YFSETQ, per germline. V lost 3 bases, J lost 4 bases, and 9 bases stayed unmatched. The CDR3 length is 15 residues. The CDR3 DNA is TGCGCCAGCAGCTCGGGACAGAGCGCTTTCTATGGCTACACCTTC. As protein: CASSSGQSAFYGYTF.

This clonotype occurred many times. This rearrangement joins TRBV25-1 to TRBJ2-5; D unresolved. Per germline, CDR1 MGHDK and CDR2 SYGVNS. This CDR3 spans 14 amino acids. Trimming took 1 base from V and 5 from J, leaving 11 bases between them. The CDR3 DNA reads as TGTGCCAGCAGTGAATGGCGAGCAGATGAGACCCAGTACTTC. It is translated as CASSEWRADETQYF.

The DNA of the CDR3 is TGTGCCAGCAGAAGGGACAGGGGGGCCAATAACTATGGCTACACCTTC. Encoded protein: CASRRDRGANNYGYTF. The chain combines TRBV2 with TRBJ1-2; 11 positions match TRBD1. The CDR3 consists of 16 residues. The germline V gene encodes CDR1 SNHLY and CDR2 FYNNEI. The V and J ends lost 6 bases and 1 base, in that order; junction bases with no gene match: 7.

V and J are TRBV29-1 and TRBJ1-4, with unresolved D. V dropped 5 bases and J dropped 8 bases, with 12 bases sitting between them. CDR3 length: 12 amino acids. From germline, CDR1 is SQVTM and CDR2 ANQGSEA. The CDR3 reads CSVRGGREKLFF. The CDR3 DNA reads as TGCAGCGTTCGCGGTGGTCGAGAAAAACTGTTTTTT. The complete variable domain, with remaining parts taken from reference TRBV29-1 and TRBJ1-4, reads SAVISQKPSRDICQRGTSLTIQCQVDSQVTMMFWYRQQPGQSLTLIATANQGSEATYESGFVIDKFPISRPNLTFSTLTVSNMSPEDSSIYLCSVRGGREKLFFGSGTQLSVL.

This clonotype was counted ten times or more. The V and J genes are TRBV20-1 and TRBJ2-5, with D perhaps assigned TRBD1 or TRBD2 (5 bases each). The V and J ends lost 0 bases and 5 bases respectively, with 22 bases between them. The CDR3 consists of 17 residues. Germline V CDR1 and CDR2: DFQATT, SNEGSKA (reference sequence). The CDR3, as DNA: TGCAGTGCTAGAGATCGTGGGACCTTATCGTCGTTGGAGACCCAGTACTTC. Translation: CSARDRGTLSSLETQYF.

The sample holds one count of this clonotype. The chain carries TRBV7-2 and TRBJ2-6; 11 bases map to TRBD2. The germline V gene has CDR1 SGHTA and CDR2 FQGNSA. With 5 bases clipped from V and 0 bases from J, the junction kept 6 bases outside the gene matches. The CDR3 is 18 amino acids. The CDR3: CASSVRLAGFSGANVLTF. CDR3 nucleotides: TGTGCCAGCAGCGTACGACTAGCGGGGTTCTCTGGGGCCAACGTCCTGACTTTC.

This clonotype was seen repeatedly, ten times or more. The genes are TRBV28 and TRBJ1-1, with TRBD1 matching 9 bases. V was pared by 5 bases and J by 0 bases, with 13 bases of the junction left unmatched. Germline V CDR1 and CDR2: MDHEN, SYDVKM. The CDR3 runs to 18 residues. CDR3 protein: CASSVKTGGAPMNTEAFF. The DNA for the CDR3 is TGTGCCAGCAGTGTCAAAACAGGGGGCGCCCCCATGAACACTGAAGCTTTCTTT.

The table lists this clonotype with a few counts. The chain combines TRBV10-3 with TRBJ1-6; 7 positions agree with TRBD1. With V trimmed by 5 bases and J by 0 bases, 16 bases remained unmatched. The germline CDR1 and CDR2 sequences are ENHRY and SYGVKD. The CDR3 runs to 20 residues. CDR3 bases: TGTGCCATCAGTAATGTACAGGGGAGACCAACGAGCTCCTATAATTCACCCCTCCACTTT. This sequence encodes CAISNVQGRPTSSYNSPLHF.

In its sample, this clonotype was seen many times. This rearrangement joins TRBV7-6 to TRBJ1-6; D perhaps matches TRBD1 (5 bases). CDR1 and CDR2 (germline): SGHVS, FNYEAQ. Trimming pared 5 bases from V and 8 bases from J, leaving 19 bases between. The CDR3 consists of 16 residues. The CDR3 coding sequence is TGTGCCAGCAGCCGAGGTGGAGGGGTTTTTGATTCACCCCTCCACTTT. Translation gives CASSRGGGVFDSPLHF.

Regarding this clonotype: A read error is likely, as this CDR3 ends without the conserved phenylalanine or tryptophan. The DNA is omitted, as the CDR3 cannot be located on it reliably, and the CDR3 follows TCRdb's listing. V gene TRBV2 combines with J gene TRBJ2-5; TRBD2 was called by the table and not checked on the DNA. The CDR3 is made up of 17 amino acids, end residues included. Germline V gene data show CDR1 as SNHLY and CDR2 as FYNNEI. This CDR3 reads CASRGLARGARWETRYI.

This clonotype came up many times. The chain couples TRBV7-2 to TRBJ2-3, with TRBD1 as a possible D gene (6 bases). V was pared by 5 bases and J by 2 bases, with 17 bases between. The germline gives CDR1 SGHTA, CDR2 FQGNSA. This CDR3 is built from 16 residues. CDR3: CASSLGQFPHTDTQYF. The CDR3 nucleotides are TGTGCCAGCAGCCTTGGACAGTTCCCCCACACAGATACGCAGTATTTT.

This clonotype was seen many times. The chain has TRBV7-2 and TRBJ2-7, with a possible D match to TRBD2 (5 bases). Germline values: CDR1 SGHTA, CDR2 FQGNSA. V lost 1 base to trimming and J lost 6 bases, with 13 bases between them. This CDR3 comprises 14 residues. This CDR3 reads CASSLDRGRGEQYF. The CDR3 DNA reads as TGTGCCAGCAGCTTAGATCGAGGGAGAGGCGAGCAGTACTTC.

The chain has TRBV20-1 and TRBJ2-7; TRBD2 aligns across 8 bases. CDR3 length: 15 residues. In germline, CDR1 is DFQATT, CDR2 SNEGSKA (reference sequence). The V segment lost 0 bases and the J segment 4 bases; nucleotides outside the gene matches: 8. CDR3 nucleotides: TGCAGTGCTAGAGATGGGGGCGGGAGGCCATACGAGCAGTACTTC. Translating gives CSARDGGGRPYEQYF.

This clonotype was recorded at least ten times. The genes are TRBV29-1 and TRBJ2-7; D not certain. This CDR3 has 13 residues. Deletions cut 3 bases from V and 4 bases from J, with 13 bases between. Germline V gene sequence: CDR1 SQVTM, CDR2 ANQGSEA. The CDR3 region is CSVEFDWSYEQYF. The CDR3 DNA reads TGCAGCGTTGAGTTTGATTGGTCTTACGAGCAGTACTTC.

This clonotype was seen a handful of times. J is TRBJ2-2 and V is TRBV5-1; D unresolved. The germline V gene encodes CDR1 SGHRS and CDR2 YFSETQ. V lost 5 bases to trimming and J lost 10 bases, with 0 bases between them. The CDR3 is 8 amino acids. The CDR3 nucleotides read TGCGCCAGCAGGGAGCTGTTTTTT. This gives the protein CASRELFF.

The chain links TRBV10-3 to TRBJ1-6; 7 bases are a match to TRBD1. Losses at the gene ends were 5 bases for V and 10 bases for J; bases not matched to a gene: 8. Per the germline V gene, CDR1 is ENHRY and CDR2 is SYGVKD. The CDR3 totals 14 residues. This chain's CDR3 is CAISTGTEISPLHF. In DNA form, the CDR3 reads TGTGCCATCAGTACCGGGACAGAAATCTCACCCCTCCACTTT.